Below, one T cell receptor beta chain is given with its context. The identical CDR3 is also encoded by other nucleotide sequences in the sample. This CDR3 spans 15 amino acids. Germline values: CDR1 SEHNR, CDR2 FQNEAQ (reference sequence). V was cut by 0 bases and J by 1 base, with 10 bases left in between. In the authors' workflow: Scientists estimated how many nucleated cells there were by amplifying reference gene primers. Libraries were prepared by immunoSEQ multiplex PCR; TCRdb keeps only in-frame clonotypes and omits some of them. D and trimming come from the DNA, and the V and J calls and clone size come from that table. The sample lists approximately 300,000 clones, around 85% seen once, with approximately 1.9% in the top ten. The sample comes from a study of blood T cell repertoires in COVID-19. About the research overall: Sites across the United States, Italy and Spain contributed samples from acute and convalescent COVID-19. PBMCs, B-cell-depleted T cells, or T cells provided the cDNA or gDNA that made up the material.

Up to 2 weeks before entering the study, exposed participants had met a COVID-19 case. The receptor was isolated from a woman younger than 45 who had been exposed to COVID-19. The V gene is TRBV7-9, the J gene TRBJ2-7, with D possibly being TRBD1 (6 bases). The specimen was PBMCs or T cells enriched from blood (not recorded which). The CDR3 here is CASSLAGGRSYEQYF. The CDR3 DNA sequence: TGTGCCAGCAGCTTAGCAGGGGGACGGTCCTACGAGCAGTACTTC.